The 27 T cell receptor beta chains in this list originate from one sample, sequenced in a study of blood T cell repertoires in COVID-19. Generated by immunoSEQ multiplex PCR, the TCRdb table keeps only in-frame clones and is missing some. The sample lists over 55,000 clones; roughly 85% were seen once. What was sequenced was peripheral blood. The source of these receptors is a human donor in a cohort sampled during active COVID-19.

V gene TRBV5-8 combines with J gene TRBJ1-5; 7 bases match TRBD1. V lost 4 bases, J lost 14 bases, and 12 bases stayed unmatched. The CDR3 consists of 13 residues. Germline lookup yields CDR1 SGHTS and CDR2 YDEGEE. The CDR3 coding sequence is TGTGCCAGCAGCCTCGACAGGGTCCTAGGGAAGCATTTT. This codes for CASSLDRVLGKHF.

V gene TRBV29-1 combines with J gene TRBJ2-1; D unclear. The CDR3 extends over 15 amino acids. With 4 bases removed from V and 4 bases from J, the gap between germline ends came to 17 bases. Germline lookup yields CDR1 SQVTM and CDR2 ANQGSEA. The CDR3 protein is CSVVSRISGYNEQFF. The CDR3 DNA sequence: TGCAGCGTTGTTTCTAGGATATCGGGTTACAATGAGCAGTTCTTC.

The V call is TRBV10-1, the J call TRBJ2-2; D uncertain. Germline V gene sequence: CDR1 WNHNN, CDR2 SYGVQD (reference sequence). V lost 6 bases and J lost 0, with 8 bases in between. The CDR3 is 14 residues long. CDR3 nucleotide sequence: TGCGCCAGCAGCGTAGAGACGAACACCGGGGAGCTGTTTTTT. It encodes CASSVETNTGELFF.

The chain employs TRBV7-9 and TRBJ1-4; D gene uncertain. This CDR3 has 12 amino acids. Per germline, CDR1 SEHNR and CDR2 FQNEAQ (reference sequence). Between the trimmed V and J ends, which lost 5 bases and 5 bases, there was a span of 6 bases. CDR3 coding DNA: TGTGCCAGCAGCCAGCGCAATGAAAAACTGTTTTTT. Translating gives CASSQRNEKLFF. The complete variable domain, with remaining parts taken from reference TRBV7-9 and TRBJ1-4, reads DTGVSQNPRHKITKRGQNVTFRCDPISEHNRLYWYRQTLGQGPEFLTYFQNEAQLEKSRLLSDRFSAERPKGSFSTLEIQRTEQGDSAMYLCASSQRNEKLFFGSGTQLSVL.

V usage is TRBV7-2 and J usage is TRBJ2-3; 7 bases match TRBD2. V lost 1 base, J lost 7 bases, and 8 bases stayed unmatched. The CDR3 is 15 amino acids. CDR1 is SGHTA and CDR2 is FQGNSA in the germline V gene. CDR3 sequence reads: CASSLGGGGPNTQYF. In nucleotides, the CDR3 is TGTGCCAGCAGCTTAGGCGGGGGAGGGCCTAATACGCAGTATTTT.

The genes are TRBV5-1 and TRBJ2-1, with a tentative D call TRBD2 (6 bases). CDR3 length equals 15 residues. V was trimmed by 4 bases and J by 9 bases, leaving 20 bases between them. Germline assignment: CDR1 SGHRS and CDR2 YFSETQ. CDR3 nucleotide sequence: TGCGCCAGCAGCGCCGGTGGGGGTGCGGGATTTGAGCAGTTCTTC. Residues: CASSAGGGAGFEQFF.

The chain links TRBV7-8 to TRBJ2-1; 9 nucleotides agree with TRBD2. This CDR3 spans 17 amino acids. The V segment lost 4 bases and the J segment 1 base; nucleotides outside the gene matches: 8. Per the germline V gene, CDR1 is SGHVS and CDR2 is FQNEAQ. The CDR3 is CASSSSRLAVSYNEQFF. The CDR3 DNA reads as TGTGCCAGCAGCTCCTCCAGACTAGCGGTTTCCTACAATGAGCAGTTCTTC.

In DNA form, the CDR3 reads TGTGCCAGCGGTCCCGTAGGCGGTACGCAGTATTTT. This codes for CASGPVGGTQYF. The chain links TRBV25-1 to TRBJ2-3; D is undetermined. The CDR3 contains 12 residues. In germline, CDR1 is MGHDK, CDR2 SYGVNS. V was clipped by 8 bases and J by 8 bases, with 14 bases between them.

Written as DNA, the CDR3 is TGTGCCAGCAGCCAAGGACAGGGGTACACCGGGGAGCTGTTTTTT. Encoded protein: CASSQGQGYTGELFF. The chain couples TRBV3-1 (or the pseudogene TRBV3-2) to TRBJ2-2; 8 nucleotides align to TRBD1. The length of the CDR3 is 15 residues. J was trimmed by 3 bases and V by 1 base; bases with no gene match: 1. The germline CDR1 and CDR2 sequences are LGHDT and YNNKEL (reference sequence).

The rearrangement links TRBV18 to TRBJ2-7, with TRBD1 identical over 9 bases. This CDR3 is built from 16 residues. V gave up 0 bases and J gave up 6 bases; unmatched junction bases: 9. CDR1 and CDR2 (germline): KGHSH, LQKENI. CDR3 DNA sequence: TGTGCCAGCTCACCACCAGGGGCACAGGGGGCAGGCGAGCAGTACTTC. It specifies CASSPPGAQGAGEQYF.

The chain has TRBV6-5 and TRBJ1-4; tentatively, D is TRBD1 (5 bases). Trimming shortened V by 4 bases and J by 7 bases, and 19 bases separated the two germline ends. The CDR3 runs to 16 residues. Per the germline V gene, CDR1 is MNHEY and CDR2 is SVGAGI. CDR3 residues: CASSSPGGVTGEKLFF. CDR3 DNA sequence: TGTGCCAGCAGTTCCCCCGGGGGGGTAACGGGTGAAAAACTGTTTTTT.

The V call is TRBV28, the J call TRBJ1-2; tentative D call: TRBD1 (5 bases). The CDR3 totals 15 residues. V dropped 3 bases and J dropped 2 bases, with 13 bases sitting between them. Germline-derived CDR1 and CDR2 are MDHEN and SYDVKM. This chain's CDR3 is CASSLDVGGNYGYTF. CDR3 DNA sequence: TGTGCCAGCAGTTTGGACGTGGGGGGAAACTATGGCTACACCTTC.

The chain is built from TRBV2 and TRBJ2-4, with D possibly TRBD1 on 6 matching bases. The length of the CDR3 is 15 residues. V lost 8 bases to trimming and J lost 0 bases, with 14 bases between them. CDR1 SNHLY and CDR2 FYNNEI come from the germline V gene. CDR3 region: CASQQGALAKNIQYF. The CDR3 bases are TGTGCCAGCCAACAGGGTGCGTTAGCCAAAAACATTCAGTACTTC.

V and J are TRBV3-1 (or the pseudogene TRBV3-2) and TRBJ2-3; D is uncertain. V was shortened by 2 bases and J by 4 bases, with 4 bases between the two germline ends. The germline gives CDR1 LGHDT, CDR2 YNNKEL (reference sequence). This CDR3 region has 12 residues. The chain's CDR3 is CASSQTADTQYF. The CDR3 region has the DNA TGTGCCAGCAGCCAAACAGCAGATACGCAGTATTTT.

The rearrangement uses TRBV7-2 and TRBJ2-4; 7 nucleotides match TRBD1. This CDR3 has 14 amino acids. Germline V gives CDR1 SGHTA, CDR2 FQGNSA. V gave up 7 bases and J gave up 8 bases; unmatched junction bases: 11. CDR3 nucleotide sequence: TGTGCCAGCAATCACGACAGGGTGCTGCACATTCAGTACTTC. Translated, it gives CASNHDRVLHIQYF.

The CDR3 here is CASSQGGTGSYEQYF. In DNA, the CDR3 is TGTGCCAGCAGCCAAGGGGGGACAGGCTCCTACGAGCAGTACTTC. The chain is built from TRBV4-2 and TRBJ2-7; 8 bases align to TRBD1. Germline V gives CDR1 LGHNA, CDR2 YNFKEQ. Unmatched junction bases numbered 2, after V lost 1 base and J lost 0 bases. CDR3 length equals 15 residues.

The genes are TRBV15 and TRBJ2-1; 10 positions agree with TRBD2. V shed 0 bases and J 10 bases; nucleotides not matched to a gene: 6. This CDR3 is 15 amino acids long. Germline CDR1 reads LNHNV; CDR2 reads YYDKDF (reference sequence). In nucleotides, the CDR3 is TGTGCCACCAGCAGAGATCTAGCGGGAGCGTGGGAGCAGTTCTTC. Translated: CATSRDLAGAWEQFF.

CDR3 nucleotide sequence: TGTGCCAGCAGTTACTCTAGACTAATCCGCACAGATACGCAGTATTTT. Translating gives CASSYSRLIRTDTQYF. The chain links TRBV6-2 or TRBV6-3 to TRBJ2-3, with D tentatively TRBD2 (5 bases). The CDR3 runs 16 residues. Looked up from germline, CDR1 is MNHEY and CDR2 is SVGEGT. Trimming took off 0 bases at V and 1 base at J, with 11 bases between the two ends.

V gene TRBV1 combines with J gene TRBJ1-2; the table's TRBD1 call for D was not verified on the DNA. TRBV1 is a pseudogene segment. The CDR3 totals 15 residues. The CDR3 DNA reads as TGCACCAGCAGCCAAGATCAGGGGGTGTTCCCTTCCTACACCTTC. Protein sequence: CTSSQDQGVFPSYTF.

This CDR3 is CASRGTSGDNEQFF. In DNA, the CDR3 is TGCGCCAGCAGGGGGACTAGCGGGGACAATGAGCAGTTCTTC. The chain joins TRBV5-1 to TRBJ2-1; TRBD2 matches 13 bases. Germline V gene sequence: CDR1 SGHRS, CDR2 YFSETQ. After removal of 5 bases from V and 5 bases from J, the junction contained 1 base not matched to a gene. The length of the CDR3 is 14 residues.

The chain joins TRBV18 to TRBJ2-7, with D unresolved. The V end lost 2 bases, the J end lost 9 bases, and 17 bases lay between the germline ends. The CDR3 contains 14 residues. The germline V gene encodes CDR1 KGHSH and CDR2 LQKENI. This CDR3 reads CASSPSASYERQYF. The CDR3 DNA reads TGTGCCAGCTCACCATCCGCCTCCTACGAGCGGCAGTACTTC. Together with reference TRBV18 and TRBJ2-7, the CDR3 gives the full variable domain: NAGVMQNPRHLVRRRGQEARLRCSPMKGHSHVYWYRQLPEEGLKFMVYLQKENIIDESGMPKERFSAEFPKEGPSILRIQQVVRGDSAAYFCASSPSASYERQYFGPGTRLTVT.

CDR3 region: CASRLGAGGSTDTQYF. The CDR3 nucleotides read TGTGCCAGCAGGTTGGGGGCGGGAGGTAGCACAGATACGCAGTATTTT. The rearrangement joins TRBV11-2 to TRBJ2-3; 8 bases line up with TRBD2. Germline values: CDR1 SGHAT, CDR2 FQNNGV. V shed 6 bases and J 0 bases; nucleotides not matched to a gene: 8. The CDR3 consists of 16 residues.

This clone was seen more than once but under ten times. The chain couples TRBV7-9 to TRBJ2-2; 9 positions match TRBD2. Germline V gene data show CDR1 as SEHNR and CDR2 as FQNEAQ (reference sequence). This CDR3 has 13 amino acids. The J segment lost 8 bases and the V segment lost 4 bases, leaving 2 bases of the junction unmatched. The CDR3 nucleotides read TGTGCCAGCAGCTCTAGCGGGAAGGGGGAGCTGTTTTTT. Its protein product is CASSSSGKGELFF.

The rearrangement joins TRBV6-1 to TRBJ2-5; 12 nucleotides match TRBD2. The CDR3 runs 15 residues. CDR1 is MNHNS, CDR2 SASEGT, per germline. V gave up 2 bases and J gave up 2 bases; unmatched junction bases: 0. The DNA for the CDR3 is TGTGCCAGCAGTGAACTAGCGGGAGGGCAAGAGACCCAGTACTTC. It yields the protein CASSELAGGQETQYF.

This clone was counted once. V gene TRBV10-2 combines with J gene TRBJ2-3, with 9 bases identical to TRBD1. V shed 7 bases and J 6 bases; nucleotides not matched to a gene: 8. CDR3 length: 14 amino acids. Germline lookup yields CDR1 WSHSY and CDR2 SAAADI. CDR3 region: CASTGTGRGDTQYF. The CDR3 DNA sequence: TGCGCCAGCACCGGGACAGGGCGGGGGGATACGCAGTATTTT.

The chain links TRBV27 to TRBJ2-7; tentative D call: TRBD2 (6 bases). The ends were cut back, 3 bases at V and 6 bases at J, with 18 bases in the middle. The CDR3 consists of 15 residues. CDR1 is MNHEY, CDR2 SMNVEV, per germline (reference sequence). This chain's CDR3 is CASSFTGVSVSEQYF. The CDR3 DNA is TGTGCCAGCAGTTTTACGGGAGTTTCGGTGAGCGAGCAGTACTTC.

CDR3 DNA sequence: TGTGCCAGCTCACCCAGGGACTCTATTTACGAGCAGTACTTC. This codes for CASSPRDSIYEQYF. This sequence joins TRBV18 and TRBJ2-7, with D possibly TRBD2 on 6 matching bases. The CDR3 sequence is 14 residues long. V was shortened by 3 bases and J by 4 bases, with 13 bases between the two germline ends. The germline V gene encodes CDR1 KGHSH and CDR2 LQKENI. Complete variable domain (other parts from reference TRBV18 and TRBJ2-7): NAGVMQNPRHLVRRRGQEARLRCSPMKGHSHVYWYRQLPEEGLKFMVYLQKENIIDESGMPKERFSAEFPKEGPSILRIQQVVRGDSAAYFCASSPRDSIYEQYFGPGTRLTVT.